This T cell receptor (beta chain) emerged from a study of blood T cells in healthy people across ages. Study-wide results and limits: Higher diversity and more naive CD4+ cells were features of long-lived donors, compared to aged donors. PBMC samples, being unsorted, prevented any conclusive comparison of naive and antigen-experienced cells. Older age went with lower TCR beta diversity per million T cells, in a roughly linear way.

Using a J-beta primer mix together with a sample-barcoded 5' primer, a second PCR was run for roughly 6 to 12 cycles. Each cDNA molecule was tagged by a template-switch adaptor with 12 random nucleotides. Using its own MiXCR run on the 5' RACE reads, TCRdb lists one record per CDR3 protein. The data contain fewer than 1.5 million distinct CDR3 sequences, 40% to 50% of them singletons. V lost 1 base and J lost 1, with 12 bases in between. Germline V gives CDR1 LGHNA, CDR2 YNFKEQ. The CDR3 is 16 residues long. This clonotype came up a few times. Its antigen is unidentified. The clonotype originates from a woman aged 18-29 years in good health. The V gene is TRBV4-2, the J gene TRBJ2-3; D gene unclear. The specimen sequenced was blood. The CDR3: CASSQAAGVGTDTQYF. The CDR3 coding sequence is TGTGCCAGCAGCCAAGCGGCTGGGGTTGGCACAGATACGCAGTATTTT.